These 16 T cell receptor beta chains originate from one sample sequenced in a study of CD8 T cells in Susac syndrome. Reverse transcription of 0.5 to 1 ug RNA was carried out with random hexamers. TCRdb reanalysed the immunoSEQ multiplex PCR reads using MiXCR and keeps one entry per CDR3 protein. This repertoire shows some 180,000 distinct CDR3 sequences, 90% to 95% found once; its top ten account for roughly 0.087%. Sequencing was done on a sample of CD4+ T cells from PBMCs. These receptors were taken from a human donor with Susac syndrome.

This chain connects TRBV20-1 to TRBJ2-3; 9 nucleotides line up with TRBD2. Germline-derived CDR1 and CDR2 are DFQATT and SNEGSKA (reference sequence). The CDR3 contains 14 residues. Losses at the gene ends were 6 bases for V and 0 bases for J; bases not matched to a gene: 4. The CDR3 DNA reads TGCAGTGCCCATCTAGCGGGGAGCACAGATACGCAGTATTTT. Protein: CSAHLAGSTDTQYF.

This clonotype appeared a single time. The rearrangement uses TRBV4-1 and TRBJ2-1, with D tentatively TRBD2 (6 bases). The CDR3 length is 14 residues. V lost 6 bases and J lost 8, with 17 bases in between. From germline, CDR1 is MGHRA and CDR2 YSYEKL. CDR3: CASSPPGRSHEQFF. CDR3 nucleotide sequence: TGCGCCAGCAGTCCCCCCGGGAGAAGCCATGAGCAGTTCTTC.

V and J are TRBV4-1 and TRBJ2-1, with 7 bases matching TRBD2. Germline CDR1 and CDR2: MGHRA and YSYEKL. There are 15 residues in the CDR3. After removal of 5 bases from V and 0 bases from J, the junction contained 4 bases not matched to a gene. The CDR3 bases are TGCGCCAGCAGCAACAGCGGGGACTCCTACAATGAGCAGTTCTTC. Its protein product is CASSNSGDSYNEQFF.

The V call is TRBV2, the J call TRBJ2-7; the match to TRBD2 covers 10 bases. The CDR3 has 14 residues. Losses at the gene ends were 6 bases for V and 2 bases for J; bases not matched to a gene: 4. Germline CDR1 and CDR2: SNHLY and FYNNEI. CDR3 DNA sequence: TGTGCCAGCAGGAGGACTAGCGGAGCCTACGAGCAGTACTTC. Translating it yields CASRRTSGAYEQYF.

Here the CDR3 reads CASSRGTTQRNEQFF. The CDR3 nucleotides are TGTGCCAGTAGTCGCGGGACCACCCAGCGGAATGAGCAGTTCTTC. V is TRBV19 and J is TRBJ2-1; D possibly corresponds to TRBD2 (6 bases). V was shortened by 5 bases and J by 7 bases, with 18 bases between the two germline ends. The CDR3 covers 15 residues. Germline CDR1 is LNHDA and CDR2 is SQIVND (reference sequence).

V is TRBV20-1 and J is TRBJ1-5, with a weak D call TRBD1 (6 bases). Trimming cost V 2 bases and J 3 bases, with 17 bases left between them. The CDR3 is made up of 16 amino acids. CDR1 and CDR2 from the germline V gene are DFQATT and SNEGSKA (reference sequence). In nucleotides, the CDR3 is TGCAGTGCTAGACCCCCGGCCAGGGGCTACAATCAGCCCCAGCATTTT. Translation gives CSARPPARGYNQPQHF.

The chain recombines TRBV20-1 with TRBJ1-1; 7 bases line up with TRBD1. Per germline, CDR1 DFQATT and CDR2 SNEGSKA (reference sequence). The V and J ends lost 1 base and 5 bases, in that order; junction bases with no gene match: 22. The CDR3 extends over 19 amino acids. The CDR3 nucleotides are TGCAGTGCTAGAGGCCTCTACAGGGGCACCTTAAGGGGAGGGACTGAAGCTTTCTTT. Translated: CSARGLYRGTLRGGTEAFF.

This clonotype appeared a single time. V is TRBV10-3 and J is TRBJ2-5; perhaps TRBD2 as D (6 bases). The CDR3 length is 14 residues. From germline, CDR1 is ENHRY and CDR2 SYGVKD. Trimming removed 6 bases at V and 1 base at J, with 12 bases between. CDR3 region: CAIRPGTSQETQYF. In DNA, the CDR3 is TGTGCCATCAGACCCGGGACTTCCCAAGAGACCCAGTACTTC.

V gene TRBV21-1 combines with J gene TRBJ2-1; the table gives TRBD1 as D, unverified against the DNA. TRBV21-1 has pseudogene status. CDR3 length: 15 amino acids. This CDR3 is CASSKAGGINNEQFF. CDR3 nucleotides: TGTGCCAGCAGCAAAGCAGGGGGGATTAACAATGAGCAGTTCTTC.

The J gene is TRBJ2-1, the V gene TRBV20-1; the D is unclear. V was trimmed by 0 bases and J by 4 bases, leaving 1 base between them. This CDR3 region has 11 residues. Germline V gene data show CDR1 as DFQATT and CDR2 as SNEGSKA (reference sequence). DNA for the CDR3: TGCAGTGCTAGAGAATACAATGAGCAGTTCTTC. Its translation is CSAREYNEQFF.

The genes are TRBV5-1 and TRBJ2-4; tentative D call: TRBD1 (6 bases). The CDR3 runs 18 residues. The V gene's germline CDR1 is SGHRS and CDR2 YFSETQ. Trimming stripped 4 bases from V and 1 base from J, with 21 bases between. CDR3 in DNA: TGCGCCAGCAGCCCTCCCTTACAGGGCCGAAGGGCCAAAAACATTCAGTACTTC. It encodes CASSPPLQGRRAKNIQYF.

This chain uses TRBV5-1 with TRBJ1-3; TRBD1 might be the D (5 bases). Trimming cost V 3 bases and J 3 bases, with 19 bases left between them. The CDR3 contains 17 residues. Germline CDR1 reads SGHRS; CDR2 reads YFSETQ. CDR3 sequence (DNA): TGCGCCAGCAGCTCTGGACACATCCTCCGAGGTGGAAACACCATATATTTT. Its protein is CASSSGHILRGGNTIYF. Variable domain in full (rest from reference TRBV5-1 and TRBJ1-3): KAGVTQTPRYLIKTRGQQVTLSCSPISGHRSVSWYQQTPGQGLQFLFEYFSETQRNKGNFPGRFSGRQFSNSRSEMNVSTLELGDSALYLCASSSGHILRGGNTIYFGEGSWLTVV.

The chain recombines TRBV20-1 with TRBJ2-1, with 11 bases lining up with TRBD2. The V gene end was trimmed by 3 bases and the J gene end by 9 bases; junction bases not matched to a gene: 10. The CDR3 runs 15 residues. Germline CDR1 and CDR2: DFQATT and SNEGSKA (reference sequence). The CDR3 DNA sequence: TGCAGTGCTAGCAGAGGGTCTAGCGGGGGGAGTGAGCAGTTCTTC. Protein: CSASRGSSGGSEQFF.

The CDR3 DNA is TGCGCCAGCAGCTTACAACCGGGACCCGGGGAGACTGAAGCTTTCTTT. This translates into CASSLQPGPGETEAFF. This sequence joins TRBV5-1 and TRBJ1-1, with a possible D match to TRBD1 (5 bases). The V gene's germline CDR1 is SGHRS and CDR2 YFSETQ. The V end lost 2 bases, the J end lost 5 bases, and 19 bases lay between the germline ends. This CDR3 is 16 amino acids long. The whole variable domain, remainder taken from reference TRBV5-1 and TRBJ1-1, is KAGVTQTPRYLIKTRGQQVTLSCSPISGHRSVSWYQQTPGQGLQFLFEYFSETQRNKGNFPGRFSGRQFSNSRSEMNVSTLELGDSALYLCASSLQPGPGETEAFFGQGTRLTVV.

V and J are TRBV12-3 or TRBV12-4 and TRBJ2-1; D is perhaps TRBD1 (6 bases). V lost 6 bases to trimming and J lost 6 bases, with 18 bases between them. This CDR3 spans 15 amino acids. CDR3 bases: TGTGCCAGCAGAGCGCTGGGGGCAGGGGTCAATGAGCAGTTCTTC. Its translation: CASRALGAGVNEQFF.

The rearrangement joins TRBV21-1 to TRBJ2-7. TRBV21-1 is listed as a pseudogene. The CDR3 runs 14 residues. Here the CDR3 DNA reads TGTGCCAGCAGCACCCACAGGGGCTCCTACGAGCAGTACTTC. This gives the protein CASSTHRGSYEQYF.